This passage covers 21 T cell receptor beta chains from one sample sequenced in a study of technical replicates of blood from several donors. Profiled with immunoSEQ multiplex PCR; TCRdb holds only in-frame clones, not every one. The table records about 83,000 clones, around 94% of them present only once. The sequenced sample was T cells isolated from PBMCs. The receptor source for this set is a human donor in good health.

This chain joins TRBV18 and TRBJ2-7; 9 bases fit TRBD1. CDR3 size: 17 residues. V trimming: 3 bases; J trimming: 0 bases; junction bases outside the gene matches: 9. From germline, CDR1 is KGHSH and CDR2 LQKENI. The CDR3 coding sequence is TGTGCCAGCTCACCGGTAGCCGGGACAGGGACCTCCTACGAGCAGTACTTC. Protein sequence: CASSPVAGTGTSYEQYF.

The chain is built from TRBV18 and TRBJ1-4; D is possibly TRBD1 (5 bases). Germline loops: CDR1 KGHSH, CDR2 LQKENI. V lost 4 bases and J lost 3, with 15 bases in between. This CDR3 spans 16 amino acids. The CDR3 loop reads CASSRGGEEPNEKLFF. CDR3 bases: TGTGCCAGCTCACGGGGGGGAGAAGAACCTAATGAAAAACTGTTTTTT.

The chain links TRBV5-1 to TRBJ2-2, with 7 bases lining up with TRBD1. The CDR3 spans 14 residues. V shed 2 bases, J shed 7 bases, and the junction held 5 bases outside the gene matches. Germline V gives CDR1 SGHRS, CDR2 YFSETQ. CDR3 coding DNA: TGCGCCAGCAGCTTTGGACAGGTTGGCGGGGAGCTGTTTTTT. Translation gives CASSFGQVGGELFF. The full variable domain, rest sourced from reference TRBV5-1 and TRBJ2-2, is KAGVTQTPRYLIKTRGQQVTLSCSPISGHRSVSWYQQTPGQGLQFLFEYFSETQRNKGNFPGRFSGRQFSNSRSEMNVSTLELGDSALYLCASSFGQVGGELFFGEGSRLTVL.

The V call is TRBV25-1, the J call TRBJ1-2; D call uncertain. Germline loops: CDR1 MGHDK, CDR2 SYGVNS. V was clipped by 6 bases and J by 0 bases, with 11 bases between them. The CDR3 spans 14 residues. This CDR3 is CASRRRGANYGYTF. CDR3 DNA sequence: TGTGCCAGCAGACGACGGGGAGCTAACTATGGCTACACCTTC.

The gene calls are TRBV5-4 and TRBJ1-3; D not resolved. With 4 bases removed from V and 0 bases from J, the gap between germline ends came to 8 bases. The CDR3 totals 14 residues. Germline CDR1 SGHNT, CDR2 YYREEE (reference sequence). Here the CDR3 reads CASSPGYSGNTIYF. CDR3 nucleotides: TGTGCCAGCAGCCCAGGATACTCTGGAAACACCATATATTTT. Full variable domain (missing parts from reference TRBV5-4 and TRBJ1-3): ETGVTQSPTHLIKTRGQQVTLRCSSQSGHNTVSWYQQALGQGPQFIFQYYREEENGRGNFPPRFSGLQFPNYSSELNVNALELDDSALYLCASSPGYSGNTIYFGEGSWLTVV.

The gene calls are TRBV27 and TRBJ1-5; D gene unclear. V dropped 2 bases and J dropped 4 bases, with 12 bases sitting between them. This CDR3 contains 15 residues. The germline gives CDR1 MNHEY, CDR2 SMNVEV (reference sequence). The CDR3 region has the DNA TGTGCCAGCAGTTTAGGAGGGTACGGGAATCAGCCCCAGCATTTT. Its translation is CASSLGGYGNQPQHF.

Remarks on this clone: The junction departs from the called germline gene at one end, perhaps through a read error. The V and J genes are TRBV6-5 and TRBJ2-2; maybe TRBD1 (6 bases). The germline V gene encodes CDR1 MNHEY and CDR2 SVGAGI. The CDR3 has 16 residues. The CDR3 sequence: CANSYNRAPNTGELFF. Written as DNA, the CDR3 is TGTGCCAACAGTTACAACAGGGCCCCGAACACCGGGGAGCTGTTTTTT.

The chain couples TRBV18 to TRBJ2-1; 9 bases line up with TRBD2. This CDR3 is 15 amino acids long. Germline CDR1 is KGHSH and CDR2 is LQKENI. V shed 6 bases and J 8 bases; nucleotides not matched to a gene: 11. The CDR3 protein is CASSLRREGHDEQFF. As DNA, the CDR3 is TGTGCCAGCTCTCTTCGGCGGGAGGGCCACGATGAGCAGTTCTTC.

The gene calls are TRBV2 and TRBJ2-1, with unresolved D. The CDR3 spans 13 residues. Germline CDR1 SNHLY, CDR2 FYNNEI. V shed 11 bases and J shed 3 bases, with 14 bases lying between them. DNA for the CDR3: TGTGCCCCTGGAGCTCTAGACTACAATGAGCAGTTCTTC. Its protein is CAPGALDYNEQFF.

The chain recombines TRBV7-9 with TRBJ2-2; 7 bases agree with TRBD1. The CDR3 spans 13 residues. With V trimmed by 6 bases and J by 6 bases, 4 bases remained unmatched. Germline-derived CDR1 and CDR2 are SEHNR and FQNEAQ (reference sequence). This chain's CDR3 is CASRPTGAGELFF. CDR3 bases: TGTGCCAGCAGACCCACAGGGGCCGGGGAGCTGTTTTTT. Using reference TRBV7-9 and TRBJ2-2 for the parts outside the CDR3, the full variable domain is DTGVSQNPRHKITKRGQNVTFRCDPISEHNRLYWYRQTLGQGPEFLTYFQNEAQLEKSRLLSDRFSAERPKGSFSTLEIQRTEQGDSAMYLCASRPTGAGELFFGEGSRLTVL.

The rearrangement uses TRBV21-1 and TRBJ1-1; TRBD1 is taken as the D call from the table, unchecked against the DNA. TRBV21-1 is classified as a pseudogene. The CDR3 runs to 20 residues. DNA of the CDR3: TGTGCCAGCAGCCCGAAGTGCGACAGGCGCCCTCCTACTATGAACACTGAAGCTTTCTTT. As protein: CASSPKCDRRPPTMNTEAFF.

The rearrangement uses TRBV6-1 and TRBJ2-7, with D possibly matching TRBD1 (6 bases). V shed 1 base and J shed 3 bases, with 13 bases lying between them. CDR3 length equals 15 residues. The germline CDR1 and CDR2 sequences are MNHNS and SASEGT. The CDR3 region is CASSEGSGDYYEQYF. The CDR3 DNA reads as TGTGCCAGCAGTGAAGGCTCAGGGGATTACTACGAGCAGTACTTC.

The chain employs TRBV27 and TRBJ2-7, with 15 bases fitting TRBD2. Germline CDR1 reads MNHEY; CDR2 reads SMNVEV (reference sequence). V lost 5 bases, J lost 6 bases, and 17 bases stayed unmatched. The CDR3 is 19 residues long. The CDR3 DNA follows: TGTGCCAGCAGTCCTAGGACTAGCGGGAGGGCCGTCCCCTTCAGCGAGCAGTACTTC. It specifies CASSPRTSGRAVPFSEQYF.

This chain links TRBV29-1 with TRBJ1-2; D is perhaps TRBD1 (5 bases). Per germline, CDR1 SQVTM and CDR2 ANQGSEA. The CDR3 sequence is 13 residues long. Trimming took 7 bases from V and 7 from J, leaving 19 bases between them. CDR3 nucleotides: TGCAGCGCGGCTACGGGGGTATGGGTTGGCTACACCTTC. This gives the protein CSAATGVWVGYTF.

The CDR3 DNA is TGTGCCAGCAGCTTATTCGGGACAGGGCACGAGCAGTACTTC. It yields the protein CASSLFGTGHEQYF. The chain combines TRBV11-3 with TRBJ2-7; TRBD1 aligns across 9 bases. The V segment lost 2 bases and the J segment 5 bases; nucleotides outside the gene matches: 4. Germline V gives CDR1 SGHNT, CDR2 YENEEA. The CDR3 spans 14 residues.

V usage is TRBV4-1 and J usage is TRBJ1-2; D remains unclear. The CDR3 has 14 amino acids. Looked up from germline, CDR1 is MGHRA and CDR2 is YSYEKL. Trimming removed 8 bases from V and 3 bases from J, with 16 bases in between. The CDR3 is CASGGGRTDYGYTF. The CDR3 DNA is TGCGCCAGCGGCGGAGGACGCACCGACTATGGCTACACCTTC.

This clone was counted once. The V and J genes are TRBV28 and TRBJ2-7; 8 bases are shared with TRBD1. Trimming cost V 6 bases and J 2 bases; bases outside gene matches: 9. This CDR3 spans 15 amino acids. Germline V gene sequence: CDR1 MDHEN, CDR2 SYDVKM. CDR3 coding DNA: TGTGCCAGCAGAGAACCCGGGACAGGAGCCTACGAGCAGTACTTC. This codes for CASREPGTGAYEQYF. Based on the CDR3 plus reference TRBV28 and TRBJ2-7, the full variable domain is DVKVTQSSRYLVKRTGEKVFLECVQDMDHENMFWYRQDPGLGLRLIYFSYDVKMKEKGDIPEGYSVSREKKERFSLILESASTNQTSMYLCASREPGTGAYEQYFGPGTRLTVT.

The chain recombines TRBV30 with TRBJ1-2, with D uncertain. The CDR3 is made up of 13 amino acids. Germline V gene lookup returns CDR1 GTSNPN and CDR2 SVGIG (reference sequence). The ends were cut back, 0 bases at V and 8 bases at J, with 13 bases in the middle. This CDR3 reads CAWSVTSPAGYTF. CDR3 bases: TGTGCCTGGAGTGTAACTTCCCCTGCGGGCTACACCTTC.

This sequence joins TRBV5-1 and TRBJ1-5; possible D gene TRBD1, 6 bases. The V end lost 4 bases, the J end lost 4 bases, and 12 bases lay between the germline ends. This CDR3 region has 14 residues. From germline, CDR1 is SGHRS and CDR2 YFSETQ. As DNA, the CDR3 is TGCGCCAGCAGCCCCGGACAGACAAATCAGCCCCAGCATTTT. Encoded protein: CASSPGQTNQPQHF.

The genes are TRBV30 and TRBJ2-5; D remains unclear. Germline CDR1 GTSNPN, CDR2 SVGIG (reference sequence). The germline V and J ends were trimmed by 0 bases and 7 bases, with 12 bases remaining between them. The CDR3 runs 13 residues. CDR3 amino acids: CAWSVRTPGTQYF. CDR3 nucleotide sequence: TGTGCCTGGAGTGTACGAACCCCAGGGACCCAGTACTTC.

The CDR3 here is CASSQPGQGEKLFF. CDR3 coding DNA: TGCGCCAGCAGCCAACCGGGACAGGGAGAAAAACTGTTTTTT. V gene TRBV4-1 combines with J gene TRBJ1-4; TRBD1 agrees at 9 bases. The junction had 3 bases not matched to a gene; V was cut back by 2 bases and J by 8 bases. The length of the CDR3 is 14 residues. Germline CDR1 and CDR2: MGHRA and YSYEKL.